This is a list of T cell receptor beta chains from one sample in a study of blood T cell repertoires in COVID-19. Clones were sequenced by immunoSEQ multiplex PCR, and TCRdb holds only the in-frame ones, with some missing. This sample carries 300,000 to 450,000 clones, about 90% of them seen once, and the ten largest clones take just over 1%. Material: PBMCs or T cells enriched from blood (not recorded which). The receptors originated from a woman aged 25-40 years who had been exposed to COVID-19. Each CDR3 is given with its conserved first and last residue. A D gene is named only where the DNA matches it firmly. Size is stated for part of the rows, as once, few or many counts, or as a class when the clone is expanded.

V gene	D gene	clone size	J gene	CDR3 protein	CDR3 DNA
TRBV27	NA	NA	TRBJ1-5	CASSLGVRNQPQHF	TGTGCCAGCAGTTTAGGTGTGAGAAATCAGCCCCAGCATTTT
TRBV11-2	TRBD2	NA	TRBJ2-7	CASSLRGLRLAGAYEQYF	TGTGCCAGCAGCTTACGAGGGCTACGACTAGCGGGAGCATACGAGCAGTACTTC
TRBV24-1	TRBD1	NA	TRBJ1-5	CATSDPQGDQPQHF	TGTGCCACCAGTGACCCCCAGGGGGATCAGCCCCAGCATTTT
TRBV10-1	TRBD1	NA	TRBJ2-7	CASSAGTGGLGEQYF	TGCGCCAGCAGCGCCGGGACAGGGGGACTGGGGGAGCAGTACTTC
TRBV6-5	NA	NA	TRBJ2-1	CASRRLEPYNEQFF	TGTGCCAGCAGGAGACTAGAGCCGTACAATGAGCAGTTCTTC
TRBV2	NA	NA	TRBJ1-2	CASSERRADGDGYTF	TGTGCCAGCAGCGAAAGAAGGGCAGACGGGGATGGCTACACCTTC
TRBV27	TRBD1	NA	TRBJ1-1	CASSPLMTGVNTEAFF	TGTGCCAGCAGTCCACTCATGACAGGGGTGAACACTGAAGCTTTCTTT
TRBV11-2	TRBD1	NA	TRBJ2-2	CASSPGQGHTGELFF	TGTGCCAGCAGCCCAGGACAGGGGCACACCGGGGAGCTGTTTTTT
TRBV5-1	NA	NA	TRBJ2-5	CASSLRETQYF	TGCGCCAGCAGCTTGCGAGAGACCCAGTACTTC
TRBV9	NA	NA	TRBJ2-1	CASSVRGGRGHNEQFF	TGTGCCAGCAGCGTACGTGGCGGGCGGGGGCACAATGAGCAGTTCTTC
TRBV18	NA	NA	TRBJ1-1	CASSPAGVEAFF	TGTGCCAGCTCACCCGCGGGGGTAGAAGCTTTCTTT
TRBV28	NA	NA	TRBJ2-7	CASSEPVDFSYEQYF	TGTGCCAGCAGTGAACCTGTAGATTTCTCCTACGAGCAGTACTTC
TRBV7-9	TRBD1	NA	TRBJ2-2	CASSLRTGESGELFF	TGTGCCAGCAGCTTACGGACAGGGGAGTCCGGGGAGCTGTTTTTT
TRBV3-1/TRBV3-2	NA	NA	TRBJ2-1	CASSLDSDGEQFF	TGTGCCAGCAGCCTGGACTCCGACGGGGAGCAGTTCTTC
TRBV10-3	NA	few	TRBJ2-1	CAIRPAEGEGRDNEQFF	TGTGCCATCAGGCCAGCTGAGGGGGAGGGCCGGGACAATGAGCAGTTCTTC
TRBV2	NA	once	TRBJ1-4	CASRAGTNEKLFF	TGTGCCAGCAGGGCAGGAACTAATGAAAAACTGTTTTTT
TRBV19	NA	few	TRBJ2-5	CASRALGETQYF	TGTGCCAGTAGAGCCCTCGGGGAGACCCAGTACTTC
TRBV19	TRBD2	NA	TRBJ2-7	CASSIWSSGTYEQYF	TGTGCCAGTAGTATTTGGTCTAGCGGGACCTACGAGCAGTACTTC
TRBV6-2/TRBV6-3	TRBD2	NA	TRBJ2-7	CASSDPGTSGPRSSYEQYF	TGTGCCAGCAGTGACCCCGGGACTAGCGGGCCTCGAAGCTCCTACGAGCAGTACTTC
TRBV2	NA	once	TRBJ1-1	CASSRRTGNTEAFF	TGTGCCAGCAGTCGGCGAACAGGGAACACTGAAGCTTTCTTT
TRBV6-5	NA	NA	TRBJ1-1	CASSYSDSSYTEAFF	TGTGCCAGCAGTTACTCGGACAGCAGTTACACTGAAGCTTTCTTT
TRBV7-2	NA	NA	TRBJ2-7	CASSADTVIYEQYF	TGTGCCAGCAGCGCCGACACGGTTATCTACGAGCAGTACTTC
TRBV5-4	TRBD2	NA	TRBJ2-7	CASSREGGAEQYF	TGTGCCAGCAGCCGGGAGGGGGGCGCCGAGCAGTACTTC
TRBV27	NA	NA	TRBJ2-5	CASSPLDSIETQYF	TGTGCCAGCAGTCCCTTGGACAGTATCGAGACCCAGTACTTC
TRBV9	TRBD2	NA	TRBJ2-7	CASSVAAGAYEQYF	TGTGCCAGCAGCGTAGCGGCGGGGGCCTACGAGCAGTACTTC
TRBV28	NA	few	TRBJ1-5	CASTPGWGQPQHF	TGTGCCAGCACCCCAGGGTGGGGACAGCCCCAGCATTTT
TRBV6-5	NA	NA	TRBJ1-1	CASSKTKSGGTEAFF	TGTGCCAGCAGTAAAACCAAGAGCGGCGGCACTGAAGCTTTCTTT
TRBV28	NA	NA	TRBJ2-1	CASSPQPHNEQFF	TGTGCCAGCAGTCCACAGCCCCACAATGAGCAGTTCTTC
TRBV5-1	NA	NA	TRBJ1-4	CASSLEGGKSEKLFF	TGCGCCAGCAGCTTGGAAGGGGGTAAAAGTGAAAAACTGTTTTTT
TRBV9	NA	NA	TRBJ1-4	CASTPYQGLNEKLFF	TGTGCCAGCACCCCCTACCAGGGCCTTAATGAAAAACTGTTTTTT
TRBV18	NA	NA	TRBJ1-1	CASSPSLMGFGSKAFF	TGTGCCAGCTCACCGAGCCTGATGGGCTTCGGATCGAAAGCTTTCTTT
TRBV19	NA	NA	TRBJ1-1	CASTFRGRNTEAFF	TGTGCCAGTACTTTTCGCGGCCGGAACACTGAAGCTTTCTTT
TRBV28	TRBD1	NA	TRBJ1-2	CASSFVSRGGNGYTF	TGTGCCAGCAGTTTTGTCAGTAGAGGGGGCAATGGCTACACCTTC
TRBV5-1	TRBD1	NA	TRBJ1-4	CASSRGQGAGEKLFF	TGCGCCAGCAGCAGGGGACAGGGGGCCGGTGAAAAACTGTTTTTT
TRBV7-9	NA	NA	TRBJ2-7	CASSPPTPSVYEQYF	TGTGCCAGCAGCCCCCCTACGCCTAGCGTCTACGAGCAGTACTTC
TRBV27	NA	NA	TRBJ1-1	CASRISQGNTEAFF	TGTGCCAGCAGAATCAGTCAGGGGAACACTGAAGCTTTCTTT
TRBV28	TRBD1	NA	TRBJ1-4	CASKVQGAREKLFF	TGTGCCAGCAAGGTACAGGGGGCGCGGGAAAAACTGTTTTTT
TRBV11-3	TRBD2	NA	TRBJ2-1	CASSSLGTSYNEQFF	TGTGCCAGCAGCTCCCTTGGGACTAGCTACAATGAGCAGTTCTTC
TRBV27	TRBD2	NA	TRBJ2-7	CASSSLRLATYEQYF	TGTGCCAGCAGTTCCCTGCGACTAGCCACCTACGAGCAGTACTTC
TRBV5-1	TRBD2	NA	TRBJ2-5	CASSSSGQKAETQYF	TGCGCCAGCAGCTCTAGCGGGCAAAAAGCGGAGACCCAGTACTTC
TRBV7-9	TRBD2	NA	TRBJ2-7	CASSRTSGRPEQYF	TGTGCCAGCAGCCGGACTAGCGGGAGACCAGAGCAGTACTTC
TRBV10-3	TRBD2	NA	TRBJ2-7	CAISGLAGDEQYF	TGTGCCATCAGCGGACTAGCGGGAGACGAGCAGTACTTC
TRBV27	NA	NA	TRBJ1-3	CASSSRTEDSGNTIYF	TGTGCCAGCAGTTCCCGGACAGAGGACTCTGGAAACACCATATATTTT
TRBV7-9	NA	once	TRBJ2-1	CASSPGYEQFF	TGTGCCAGCAGCCCAGGGTATGAGCAGTTCTTC
TRBV18	TRBD1	NA	TRBJ1-4	CASSEGTGRGGEKLFF	TGTGCCAGCTCGGAAGGGACAGGCCGCGGTGGTGAAAAACTGTTTTTT
TRBV25-1	TRBD1	NA	TRBJ2-1	CASSKTGGSYNEQFF	TGTGCCAGCAGTAAAACAGGGGGCTCCTACAATGAGCAGTTCTTC
TRBV27	NA	NA	TRBJ1-1	CASSQDSTEAFF	TGTGCCAGCAGCCAGGACAGCACTGAAGCTTTCTTT
TRBV3-1/TRBV3-2	TRBD1	NA	TRBJ1-2	CASSQGPGQHYGYTF	TGTGCCAGCAGCCAGGGCCCGGGACAGCACTATGGCTACACCTTC
TRBV9	TRBD2	NA	TRBJ2-3	CASSVPGGAPTDTQYF	TGTGCCAGCAGCGTCCCCGGGGGGGCGCCCACAGATACGCAGTATTTT
TRBV9	NA	NA	TRBJ2-7	CASSASAKRENPYEQYF	TGTGCCAGCAGCGCATCTGCGAAAAGGGAGAACCCCTACGAGCAGTACTTC
TRBV6-1	TRBD1	NA	TRBJ2-1	CASSEQTAGGANEQFF	TGTGCCAGCAGTGAACAGACGGCAGGGGGCGCGAATGAGCAGTTCTTC
TRBV30	NA	NA	TRBJ1-1	CAWSVRLAGNTEAFF	TGTGCCTGGAGTGTACGGCTTGCGGGGAACACTGAAGCTTTCTTT
TRBV2	NA	NA	TRBJ2-7	CASREQGYEQYF	TGTGCCAGCAGGGAACAGGGCTACGAGCAGTACTTC
TRBV24-1	NA	once	TRBJ1-2	CATSDLGRDDGYGYTF	TGTGCCACCAGTGATTTGGGCAGGGATGATGGCTATGGCTACACCTTC
TRBV25-1	TRBD1	NA	TRBJ2-7	CASSGPLQGAYEQYF	TGTGCCAGCAGTGGCCCCCTACAGGGGGCCTACGAGCAGTACTTC